This T cell receptor beta chain derives from a study of response to subunit inactivated influenza vaccine. TCRdb reanalysed the RT-PCR reads using MiXCR and keeps one entry per CDR3 protein. Here the sample spans more than 150,000 distinct CDR3 sequences, about a tenth being singletons. The CDR3 runs to 17 residues. Trimming left V 1 base short and J 1 base short, with 12 bases between. Germline loops: CDR1 SGHNT, CDR2 YYREEE (reference sequence). Sequenced here: non-naive T cells sorted from PBMCs, sampled on the day of vaccination. The J gene is TRBJ1-6, the V gene TRBV5-4, with D possibly matching TRBD1 (5 bases). The TCR originated in a man between 50 and 59 years old who received an inactivated influenza vaccine. DNA of the CDR3: TGTGCCAGCAGCTTGTTGTCGGGGGGGTCCTATAATTCACCCCTCCACTTT. Its protein product is CASSLLSGGSYNSPLHF.